This TCR beta chain was profiled in a study of T cells in Graves' hyperthyroidism and ophthalmopathy. Amplification targeted TCR beta CDR3 regions from RNA transcripts. The HTBI primer set was used in a first-round RT-PCR of the TCR CDR3. TCRdb analysed the multiplex PCR reads with MiXCR anew, one entry per CDR3 protein. The sample contains approximately 400,000 distinct CDR3 sequences, about 14% of which appear only once. Many counts were recorded for this clonotype. J was trimmed by 8 bases and V by 3 bases; bases with no gene match: 7. The germline gives CDR1 SGHKS, CDR2 YYEKEE (reference sequence). This CDR3 is built from 14 residues.

The chain combines TRBV5-5 with TRBJ1-2; 10 bases agree with TRBD1. The receptor was derived from a man aged 50 to 60 with Graves' ophthalmopathy. The sample consisted of blood. Here the CDR3 reads CASSSQGQGRGYTF. CDR3 in DNA: TGTGCCAGCAGCTCACAGGGACAGGGGCGAGGCTACACCTTC.